Each of the 25 T cell receptor beta chains below was sequenced from the same sample in a study of cytomegalovirus exposure and HLA in healthy donors. The repertoire was sequenced with immunoSEQ multiplex PCR; TCRdb's copy has only in-frame clones and lacks some. Of a few hundred thousand clones detected, roughly 89% appear once; the ten largest clones hold under 0.45%. Sequenced material: PBMCs. The receptors here all came from a woman under 30 in good health and CMV-seronegative.

As DNA, the CDR3 is TGTGCCACAGGGAGGGACAGGGATTATAATTCACCCCTCCACTTT. Its translation is CATGRDRDYNSPLHF. V and J are TRBV2 and TRBJ1-6, with 9 bases identical to TRBD1. The germline CDR1 and CDR2 sequences are SNHLY and FYNNEI. CDR3 length: 15 residues. V shed 10 bases, J shed 4 bases, and the junction held 8 bases outside the gene matches.

This chain uses TRBV6-5 with TRBJ2-7; 9 positions agree with TRBD2. V gave up 8 bases and J gave up 2 bases; unmatched junction bases: 10. The CDR3 spans 15 residues. Germline V gene lookup returns CDR1 MNHEY and CDR2 SVGAGI. As DNA, the CDR3 is TGTGCCAGCCAATCGGTAGCGGGGGCAGCCTACGAGCAGTACGTC. It encodes CASQSVAGAAYEQYV.

The chain couples TRBV5-1 to TRBJ1-1, with D uncertain. The CDR3 extends over 15 amino acids. Germline V gives CDR1 SGHRS, CDR2 YFSETQ. V lost 0 bases and J lost 1, with 10 bases in between. This CDR3 is CASSLGSSTNTEAFF. The CDR3 region has the DNA TGCGCCAGCAGCTTGGGGTCGTCTACGAACACTGAAGCTTTCTTT.

The CDR3 sequence: CASRISGGPGGELFF. The CDR3 DNA is TGTGCCAGCAGGATTAGCGGGGGGCCGGGCGGGGAGCTGTTTTTT. The rearrangement links TRBV27 to TRBJ2-2; 10 bases line up with TRBD2. The CDR3 contains 15 residues. Germline-derived CDR1 and CDR2 are MNHEY and SMNVEV (reference sequence). Trimming at V came to 6 bases and at J to 7 bases, leaving 8 bases not matched to a gene.

The chain has TRBV28 and TRBJ1-5, with unresolved D. The V gene lost 1 base and the J gene lost 9 bases, with 13 bases spanning the gap. The V gene's germline CDR1 is MDHEN and CDR2 SYDVKM. The CDR3 spans 14 residues. The CDR3 nucleotides are TGTGCCAGCAGTTTATTCCCGGGGTTGGGGCCCCAGCATTTT. It translates to CASSLFPGLGPQHF.

Written as DNA, the CDR3 is TGTGCCAGCAGTTTAGTTCAGGGGGCACCTCCTAGGAGCTCCTACGAGCAGTACTTC. It specifies CASSLVQGAPPRSSYEQYF. The V gene is TRBV28, the J gene TRBJ2-7; 8 positions match TRBD1. Losses at the gene ends were 2 bases for V and 0 bases for J; bases not matched to a gene: 15. The germline gives CDR1 MDHEN, CDR2 SYDVKM. CDR3 size: 19 residues. Full variable domain (remainder filled in from reference TRBV28 and TRBJ2-7): DVKVTQSSRYLVKRTGEKVFLECVQDMDHENMFWYRQDPGLGLRLIYFSYDVKMKEKGDIPEGYSVSREKKERFSLILESASTNQTSMYLCASSLVQGAPPRSSYEQYFGPGTRLTVT.

V usage is TRBV5-4 and J usage is TRBJ2-1, with 8 bases aligning to TRBD2. The CDR3 length is 17 residues. CDR1 is SGHNT, CDR2 YYREEE, per germline (reference sequence). V trimming: 4 bases; J trimming: 0 bases; junction bases outside the gene matches: 9. CDR3 residues: CASSDGLAPSSYNEQFF. The CDR3 bases are TGTGCCAGCAGCGACGGACTAGCTCCGAGCTCCTACAATGAGCAGTTCTTC.

This clone is a singleton in its sample. V gene TRBV4-3 combines with J gene TRBJ2-2; tentatively, D is TRBD1 (5 bases). The germline V and J ends were trimmed by 0 bases and 4 bases, with 15 bases remaining between them. There are 17 residues in the CDR3. Germline V CDR1 and CDR2: LGHNA, YSLEER. CDR3 amino acids: CASSQEEVDTLTGELFF. The CDR3 DNA reads as TGCGCCAGCAGCCAAGAAGAGGTGGACACCCTCACCGGGGAGCTGTTTTTT.

The genes are TRBV2 and TRBJ2-1; 7 positions match TRBD1. The CDR3 has 17 residues. The germline CDR1 and CDR2 sequences are SNHLY and FYNNEI. V shed 3 bases and J 4 bases; nucleotides not matched to a gene: 12. CDR3 residues: CASSDGTAHTRYNEQFF. CDR3 sequence (DNA): TGTGCCAGCAGTGACGGGACAGCTCACACGAGGTACAATGAGCAGTTCTTC.

The chain has TRBV15 and TRBJ2-6; tentatively, D is TRBD1 (6 bases). The CDR3 runs 17 residues. Trimming took 0 bases from V and 0 from J, leaving 9 bases between them. Germline CDR1 is LNHNV and CDR2 is YYDKDF (reference sequence). CDR3 sequence (DNA): TGTGCCACCAGCAGAGAGGACAGAGTCTCTGGGGCCAACGTCCTGACTTTC. This codes for CATSREDRVSGANVLTF.

The CDR3 DNA sequence: TGTGCCTGGGCTAAGAGTGAAAAACTGTTTTTT. Amino acid sequence: CAWAKSEKLFF. The rearrangement links TRBV30 to TRBJ1-4; D gene ambiguous. Germline V gene lookup returns CDR1 GTSNPN and CDR2 SVGIG (reference sequence). This CDR3 contains 11 residues. V shed 5 bases and J shed 7 bases, with 8 bases lying between them.

This clone was detected a few times. The V gene is TRBV2, the J gene TRBJ2-7, with unresolved D. V was clipped by 10 bases and J by 1 base, with 11 bases between them. The germline V gene has CDR1 SNHLY and CDR2 FYNNEI. This CDR3 is built from 12 residues. The DNA of the CDR3 is TGTGCCACCAAGGAGAGGTCCTACGAGCAGTACGTC. Residues: CATKERSYEQYV.

The chain employs TRBV7-6 and TRBJ1-3; D gene unclear. Germline V CDR1 and CDR2: SGHVS, FNYEAQ. CDR3 size: 16 residues. Trimming removed 1 base at V and 0 bases at J, with 10 bases between. The CDR3, as DNA: TGTGCCAGCAGCTTAGAATCACCAGTCTCTGGAAACACCATATATTTT. Translating it yields CASSLESPVSGNTIYF.

V and J are TRBV7-2 and TRBJ2-7, with TRBD1 identical over 8 bases. V dropped 3 bases and J dropped 1; count of bases not matched to a gene: 5. This CDR3 is 15 amino acids long. The germline V gene encodes CDR1 SGHTA and CDR2 FQGNSA. The DNA of the CDR3 is TGTGCCAGCAGCTTGACAGGGGATTTATCCTACGAGCAGTACGTC. Amino acids: CASSLTGDLSYEQYV.

The chain is built from TRBV4-3 and TRBJ2-2; possibly TRBD1 for D (7 bases). This CDR3 spans 13 amino acids. CDR1 LGHNA and CDR2 YSLEER come from the germline V gene. The germline V and J ends were trimmed by 8 bases and 6 bases, with 13 bases remaining between them. The CDR3 DNA sequence: TGCGCCAGCTCAACAGGGGAGGCCGGGGAGCTGTTTTTT. This encodes CASSTGEAGELFF.

The count of this clone is one. This sequence joins TRBV4-1 and TRBJ1-3; TRBD1 aligns across 8 bases. J was trimmed by 2 bases and V by 4 bases; bases with no gene match: 7. Germline V gene sequence: CDR1 MGHRA, CDR2 YSYEKL. This CDR3 region has 16 residues. The CDR3 loop reads CASSPYKDRAGNTIYF. Written as DNA, the CDR3 is TGCGCCAGCAGCCCATATAAGGACAGGGCTGGAAACACCATATATTTT.

The rearrangement joins TRBV6-6 to TRBJ1-5, with 9 bases fitting TRBD1. After removal of 5 bases from V and 5 bases from J, the junction contained 10 bases not matched to a gene. The CDR3 is made up of 16 amino acids. Germline V gene data show CDR1 as MNHNY and CDR2 as SVGAGI (reference sequence). CDR3 protein: CASSQTGTGNHQPQHF. CDR3 DNA: TGTGCCAGCAGTCAAACCGGGACAGGGAATCATCAGCCCCAGCATTTT.

The J gene is TRBJ1-6, the V gene TRBV6-1, with D possibly being TRBD1 (6 bases). The CDR3 spans 15 residues. Germline-derived CDR1 and CDR2 are MNHNS and SASEGT. V gave up 7 bases and J gave up 7 bases, with 17 bases separating them. CDR3 in DNA: TGTGCCAGCACACGCGGGGGCGTTGGGAATTCACCCCTCCACTTT. Protein product: CASTRGGVGNSPLHF.

The chain employs TRBV13 and TRBJ1-1; a weak D match, TRBD1 (5 bases). V dropped 4 bases and J dropped 1 base, with 13 bases sitting between them. There are 15 residues in the CDR3. Germline V gene lookup returns CDR1 PRHDT and CDR2 FYEKMQ (reference sequence). Written as DNA, the CDR3 is TGTGCCAGCAGCTACTGGGACTCCTCGAACACTGAAGCTTTCTTT. Residues: CASSYWDSSNTEAFF. The variable domain in full, with the rest retrieved from reference TRBV13 and TRBJ1-1, is AAGVIQSPRHLIKEKRETATLKCYPIPRHDTVYWYQQGPGQDPQFLISFYEKMQSDKGSIPDRFSAQQFSDYHSELNMSSLELGDSALYFCASSYWDSSNTEAFFGQGTRLTVV.

This clone was found once. The chain is built from TRBV4-3 and TRBJ1-3, with 12 positions matching TRBD1. This CDR3 spans 16 amino acids. Losses at the gene ends were 5 bases for V and 3 bases for J; bases not matched to a gene: 5. The germline V gene encodes CDR1 LGHNA and CDR2 YSLEER. CDR3 in amino acids: CASSEGQGAFGNTIYF. In DNA, the CDR3 is TGCGCCAGCAGCGAGGGACAGGGGGCCTTTGGAAACACCATATATTTT.

This clone has only a few counts. The chain couples TRBV5-6 to TRBJ1-4, with D perhaps TRBD1 (5 bases). From germline, CDR1 is SGHDT and CDR2 YYEEEE. This CDR3 comprises 14 residues. Trimming pared 2 bases from V and 4 bases from J, leaving 9 bases between. The CDR3 spells CASSFGGVNEKLFF. The CDR3 DNA reads as TGTGCCAGCAGCTTCGGGGGAGTTAATGAAAAACTGTTTTTT. Using reference TRBV5-6 and TRBJ1-4 for the parts outside the CDR3, the full variable domain is DAGVTQSPTHLIKTRGQQVTLRCSPKSGHDTVSWYQQALGQGPQFIFQYYEEEERQRGNFPDRFSGHQFPNYSSELNVNALLLGDSALYLCASSFGGVNEKLFFGSGTQLSVL.

The table lists this clone with a count of one. The J gene is TRBJ2-7, the V gene TRBV6-6; TRBD1 matches 8 bases. Trimming took 6 bases from V and 6 from J; bases not matched to a gene: 13. The CDR3 extends over 15 amino acids. CDR1 is MNHNY and CDR2 is SVGAGI in the germline V gene (reference sequence). CDR3 nucleotide sequence: TGTGCCAGCAGCTCCGGGACAGGTTCCCGGAGCGAGCAGTACGTC. Amino acid sequence: CASSSGTGSRSEQYV.

The chain has TRBV7-9 and TRBJ2-5; D is undetermined. CDR3 length: 12 residues. Germline V gene sequence: CDR1 SEHNR, CDR2 FQNEAQ (reference sequence). Trimming pared 2 bases from V and 4 bases from J, leaving 5 bases between. CDR3 loop: CASSLRGETQYF. As DNA, the CDR3 is TGTGCCAGCAGCTTACGAGGAGAGACCCAGTACTTC.

The CDR3 sequence: CASSPPAGQGLRQFF. In nucleotides, the CDR3 is TGTGCCAGCTCACCACCCGCGGGACAGGGGCTGAGGCAGTTCTTC. The chain has TRBV18 and TRBJ2-1, with 10 bases matching TRBD1. The V gene end was trimmed by 0 bases and the J gene end by 12 bases; junction bases not matched to a gene: 8. CDR1 and CDR2 from the germline V gene are KGHSH and LQKENI. CDR3 length: 15 amino acids.

This rearrangement joins TRBV6-1 to TRBJ1-1; 9 bases align to TRBD1. CDR3 length equals 15 residues. V shed 4 bases, J shed 3 bases, and the junction held 6 bases outside the gene matches. The V gene's germline CDR1 is MNHNS and CDR2 SASEGT. CDR3 DNA sequence: TGTGCCAGCAGTGGGTCCGGGACAGGGTACACTGAAGCTTTCTTT. This translates into CASSGSGTGYTEAFF.